The next 9 T cell receptor beta chains were all read from a single sample in a study of T cells in Graves' hyperthyroidism and ophthalmopathy. TCR beta CDR3 sequences were amplified from RNA transcripts. When the TCR CDR3 underwent first-round RT-PCR, the HTBI primer set was used. A single record per CDR3 protein comes from TCRdb applying MiXCR to the multiplex PCR reads. The table has 390,000 or so distinct CDR3 sequences, about 14% seen once. The sample consisted of blood. Every receptor here comes from a young man with Graves' ophthalmopathy.

This clonotype showed up many times. The chain joins TRBV19 to TRBJ1-6, with D possibly being TRBD1 (6 bases). The V and J ends lost 6 bases and 12 bases respectively, with 18 bases between them. The CDR3 is 14 amino acids. CDR1 LNHDA and CDR2 SQIVND come from the germline V gene (reference sequence). The CDR3 sequence is CASSAGQGMVPLHF. The DNA of the CDR3 is TGTGCCAGTAGCGCGGGGCAGGGGATGGTACCCCTCCACTTT.

Ten or more counts support this clonotype. V and J are TRBV11-2 and TRBJ2-3, with 12 bases matching TRBD2. Per the germline V gene, CDR1 is SGHAT and CDR2 is FQNNGV. This CDR3 has 17 amino acids. J was trimmed by 2 bases and V by 8 bases; bases with no gene match: 11. The CDR3 sequence: CASGRTSSGGVTDTQYF. The CDR3 DNA follows: TGTGCCAGCGGCCGCACCTCTAGCGGGGGGGTCACAGATACGCAGTATTTT.

This clonotype was counted many times. The chain combines TRBV18 with TRBJ2-7; unclear D gene. Germline V gives CDR1 KGHSH, CDR2 LQKENI. The CDR3 loop spans 12 amino acids. V was clipped by 5 bases and J by 5 bases, with 10 bases between them. The CDR3 DNA is TGTGCCAGCTCAGACGCCCTTGACGAGCAGTACTTC. Its protein is CASSDALDEQYF. Variable domain in full (rest from reference TRBV18 and TRBJ2-7): NAGVMQNPRHLVRRRGQEARLRCSPMKGHSHVYWYRQLPEEGLKFMVYLQKENIIDESGMPKERFSAEFPKEGPSILRIQQVVRGDSAAYFCASSDALDEQYFGPGTRLTVT.

Ten or more counts support this clonotype. V gene TRBV5-1 combines with J gene TRBJ2-7; 8 nucleotides line up with TRBD2. The junction had 10 bases not matched to a gene; V was cut back by 4 bases and J by 1 base. The CDR3 runs 16 residues. Germline loops: CDR1 SGHRS, CDR2 YFSETQ. The CDR3 nucleotides read TGCGCCAGCAGCCCAGCTCTTGGCGGGAGGTCCTACGAGCAGTACTTC. Residues: CASSPALGGRSYEQYF.

This clonotype was seen repeatedly, ten times or more. The chain couples TRBV3-1 to TRBJ1-3; no firm D call. From germline, CDR1 is LGHDT and CDR2 YNNKEL (reference sequence). The CDR3 has 15 residues. V was clipped by 0 bases and J by 2 bases, with 8 bases between them. The CDR3 region has the DNA TGTGCCAGCAGCCAAGACGACTCACCTGGAAACACCATATATTTT. Its translation: CASSQDDSPGNTIYF.

The table lists this clonotype with a few counts. The chain couples TRBV7-6 to TRBJ2-2; 7 bases agree with TRBD2. Germline lookup yields CDR1 SGHVS and CDR2 FNYEAQ. This CDR3 has 14 residues. Losses at the gene ends were 4 bases for V and 4 bases for J; bases not matched to a gene: 3. The chain's CDR3 is CASSSGRVTGELFF. In DNA, the CDR3 is TGTGCCAGCAGCTCAGGGAGGGTCACCGGGGAGCTGTTTTTT.

This clonotype was found many times. The chain combines TRBV6-1 with TRBJ2-7, with TRBD1 matching 7 bases. The CDR3 extends over 18 amino acids. V dropped 5 bases and J dropped 3; count of bases not matched to a gene: 19. The germline V gene encodes CDR1 MNHNS and CDR2 SASEGT. CDR3 DNA sequence: TGTGCCAGCAGTTCGCCTCGCTCCGGGACAGCTGTCCGCTACGAGCAGTACTTC. Amino acids: CASSSPRSGTAVRYEQYF.

This clonotype was seen repeatedly, ten times or more. The V gene is TRBV2, the J gene TRBJ2-7; D possibly corresponds to TRBD1 (5 bases). The CDR3 loop spans 14 amino acids. V lost 2 bases, J lost 3 bases, and 11 bases lay in between. Germline lookup yields CDR1 SNHLY and CDR2 FYNNEI. CDR3 bases: TGTGCCAGCAGTGAACCCAGGACAAGCTACGAGCAGTACTTC. It translates to CASSEPRTSYEQYF. Full variable domain (remainder filled in from reference TRBV2 and TRBJ2-7): EPEVTQTPSHQVTQMGQEVILRCVPISNHLYFYWYRQILGQKVEFLVSFYNNEISEKSEIFDDQFSVERPDGSNFTLKIRSTKLEDSAMYFCASSEPRTSYEQYFGPGTRLTVT.

The chain carries TRBV14 and TRBJ2-6; D might be TRBD1 (5 bases). The V and J ends lost 0 bases and 3 bases respectively, with 12 bases between them. The CDR3 runs 17 residues. CDR1 and CDR2 (germline): SGHDN, FVKESK. The CDR3 region is CASSQDSVRVGANVLTF. The CDR3, as DNA: TGTGCCAGCAGCCAAGATTCTGTCAGGGTTGGGGCCAACGTCCTGACTTTC.